This T cell receptor (beta chain) was sequenced during a study of shared clonotypes between healthy human individuals (dated by TCRdb to the early 2020s). About the investigation overall: Three men and two women, aged 18 to 49 years, made up the cohort. Per donor, three plates each were used for CD4 naive and CD4 memory, two for CD8 naive, and one for CD8 memory. To estimate repertoire size and how much clonotypes are shared between individuals, the study performed deep sequencing of blood TCR repertoires from a few healthy adults. To increase sequencing depth and limit assay-specific biases, TCR repertoire library preparation and sequencing were carried out by different laboratories using diverse techniques. Between about 0.8 and 9 billion PBMCs per donor were obtained by leukapheresis. Broader findings and caveats from the paper: Naive subsets generally had larger estimated clonotype richness than memory subsets. Pairwise subsampling indicated that sequencing depth was expected to affect the degree of clonotype sharing among donors. The genetic and exposure-history diversity represented was limited by the small number of donors. Compared with non-shared clonotypes, clonotypes shared by all four sorted-subset donors had higher generation probabilities. Across a few donors, approximately 5% of naive CD4, roughly 3.5% of naive CD8, under 2.5% of memory CD4, and approximately 0.4% of memory CD8 clonotypes were shared. Even with the large sequencing depth, rarefaction of the sorted-subset datasets indicated that sequencing was incomplete. Sampling was restricted to blood, and TCR repertoires in tissues likely differ from the TCR repertoires found in blood.

For the CD8 naive samples, CD45RO-negative cells were positively selected for CCR7, yielding a CD45RA+CCR7+ population from which TemRA cells were excluded. The donors were healthy, HIV-negative adults with no recently reported acute infections or vaccinations. Only Caucasian adults living in Nashville, Tennessee, USA were represented among the donors. Blood was collected by leukapheresis, and PBMCs were isolated by Ficoll-Histopaque density gradient centrifugation and then cryopreserved in liquid nitrogen vapor phase. Analytical flow cytometry was used to check the purity and quantity of every magnetically sorted T cell population. Each sorted fraction had its genomic DNA isolated and then quantified by UV absorbance on a Nanodrop 2000c. With respect to this clone: Which antigen it targets is not known. No base-level quality is on record; no much larger clone is a single base apart. The same CDR3 can be traced to other DNA sequences in this sample.

Using the deep immunoSEQ assay, TCR CDR3 regions were amplified from genomic DNA by multiplex PCR. Genomic DNA extracted from each cell subset was distributed evenly over all wells of several immunoSEQ 96-well plates, and each plate served as one replicate. For sorted subsets, each replicate PCR was loaded with approximately 200 ng genomic DNA, equivalent to some 31,000 T cell genomes. Purified libraries were quantified with a Qubit 3.0 fluorometer, sized on a Bioanalyzer 2100, and re-quantified with the KAPA Library Quantification kit. Every immunoSEQ 96-well plate was sequenced on a separate single-read 150-cycle Illumina NextSeq 550 flow cell. In the authors' own workflow: Because only junctional sequences without quality scores were contained in the immunoSEQ output, filtering matching that applied to full-length reads could not be performed. To assign V/J genes and CDR3, sequences were annotated against IMGT germline references using PyIR, a Python wrapper for IgBLAST v1.9. Reads were removed for weak V/J assignments (E-value above 1e-6), missing CDR3, stop codons, out-of-frame junctions, or ambiguous translated residues. V3J clonotypes were defined by identical inferred V gene, J gene, and CDR3 amino acid sequence. To compute the percentage overlap between repertoires, the number of shared unique clonotypes was divided by the size of the smaller repertoire. Three approaches were used to assess repertoire richness: RTK rarefaction, the Chao1 estimator, and Recon v2.1 estimates of unobserved clonotypes. Generation probabilities were computed with OLGA for all TCRbeta clonotypes obtained by the gDNA method from several donors. In its TCRdb copy, this immuneACCESS table keeps in-frame sequences only and misses some clones. Where compared with another copy, unresolved V genes explain less than half of these, and the others have no known cause. D and trimming come from the DNA, and the V and J calls and clone size come from that table. The sample table holds nearly 2 million clones, of which approximately 94% were seen once. Around 1.2% of the sample goes to the ten largest clones.

V is pared back by 0 bases and J by 2 bases, with 11 bases lying between the germline termini. From its cysteine to its phenylalanine, the CDR3 spans 15 amino acids. The retained sequence is limited to the CDR3, 45 bases, with the frame set at the first base. From a lookup of the germline V gene, CDR1 and CDR2 are MGHRA and YSYEKL. This TCR was sampled from a man younger than 35 in good health. Recombination linked TRBV4-1 to TRBJ2-7, with the D gene not clear enough to name. Sequencing was performed on naive CD8+ T cells sorted from blood. Per the publication, the cell subset or site label means: CD45RA+CCR7+. The base sequence is TGCGCCAGCAGCCAAGAACCGGCCGGCGCCTACGAGCAGTACTTC. This encodes CASSQEPAGAYEQYF.